The 8 T cell receptor beta chains below were found in one sample sequenced in a study of control samples from healthy donors and cancer patients. Sequencing used immunoSEQ multiplex PCR; TCRdb keeps in-frame clones, though not all of them. The sample shows fewer than 95,000 clones, 85% to 90% of them seen only once. Sequencing was done on a sample of blood. All receptors come from a woman in her 50s in good health.

J is TRBJ1-1 and V is TRBV11-2; the match to TRBD1 covers 7 bases. This CDR3 region has 15 residues. V lost 0 bases to trimming and J lost 4 bases; unmatched junction nucleotides: 5. Germline V CDR1 and CDR2: SGHAT, FQNNGV. In DNA form, the CDR3 reads TGTGCCAGCAGCTTAGACCGGGACAGCCTCACTGAAGCTTTCTTT. Amino acid sequence: CASSLDRDSLTEAFF.

V gene TRBV2 combines with J gene TRBJ1-2; D not certain. V lost 4 bases, J lost 5 bases, and 17 bases lay in between. This CDR3 comprises 15 residues. Germline CDR1 reads SNHLY; CDR2 reads FYNNEI. This chain's CDR3 is CASSALRVSGYGYTF. The CDR3, as DNA: TGTGCCAGCAGTGCCCTCCGTGTCTCTGGGTATGGCTACACCTTC.

This chain links TRBV7-2 with TRBJ2-7, with 10 bases fitting TRBD2. Germline CDR1 and CDR2: SGHTA and FQGNSA. The CDR3 runs 17 residues. V lost 4 bases to trimming and J lost 3 bases; unmatched junction nucleotides: 12. The CDR3 DNA reads TGTGCCAGCAGCTCCCCGGGAGGTAGCGGGAGGCTCTACGAGCAGTACTTC. Its protein product is CASSSPGGSGRLYEQYF.

The chain employs TRBV19 and TRBJ1-1; no firm D call. The germline V and J ends were trimmed by 5 bases and 3 bases, with 10 bases remaining between them. Germline V gene sequence: CDR1 LNHDA, CDR2 SQIVND (reference sequence). The CDR3 runs to 13 residues. The CDR3 loop reads CASSPKGYTEAFF. The DNA for the CDR3 is TGTGCCAGTAGTCCCAAGGGTTACACTGAAGCTTTCTTT.

The chain has TRBV7-2 and TRBJ1-3, with unresolved D. V shed 1 base and J shed 0 bases, with 7 bases lying between them. The germline V gene encodes CDR1 SGHTA and CDR2 FQGNSA. The CDR3 loop spans 15 amino acids. The CDR3 sequence: CASSLDRPSGNTIYF. CDR3 bases: TGTGCCAGCAGCTTAGACAGACCCTCTGGAAACACCATATATTTT.

This chain connects TRBV7-8 to TRBJ1-2; D remains unclear. The V end lost 5 bases, the J end lost 7 bases, and 17 bases lay between the germline ends. CDR3 length: 14 residues. Germline V gene lookup returns CDR1 SGHVS and CDR2 FQNEAQ. This CDR3 is CASSPNPRERGYTF. The CDR3 coding sequence is TGTGCCAGCAGCCCGAACCCTAGAGAGCGTGGCTACACCTTC.

This chain joins TRBV18 and TRBJ2-3; no clear D. CDR1 and CDR2 (germline): KGHSH, LQKENI. The germline V and J ends were trimmed by 0 bases and 1 base, with 5 bases remaining between them. This CDR3 comprises 14 residues. The CDR3 spells CASSPPTGTDTQYF. The CDR3 bases are TGTGCCAGCTCACCACCCACTGGCACAGATACGCAGTATTTT.

Note on this clone: With a much larger clone just one base away, this may be a read error. The chain combines TRBV2 with TRBJ2-2, with a possible D match to TRBD2 (6 bases). Trimming cost V 2 bases and J 4 bases, with 17 bases left between them. The CDR3 totals 17 residues. Germline V CDR1 and CDR2: SNHLY, FYNNEI. The CDR3 loop is CASSEINGRPRTGELFF. As DNA, the CDR3 is TGTGCCAGCAGTGAAATTAACGGGAGACCCCGCACCGGGGAGCTGTTTTTT.